This TCR beta chain was documented in a study of cytomegalovirus exposure and HLA in healthy donors. This clone was seen only a few times. Trimming shortened V by 4 bases and J by 4 bases, and 8 bases separated the two germline ends. Germline lookup yields CDR1 ENHRY and CDR2 SYGVKD. This CDR3 has 12 amino acids. The PCR contained 60 Vbeta and 13 Jbeta primers. Profiled with immunoSEQ multiplex PCR; TCRdb holds only in-frame clones, not every one. Of around 150,000 clones listed, 76% were seen once; the top ten hold around 2%. The receptor was derived from a woman aged 40 to 55 in good health and CMV-seronegative. The rearrangement links TRBV10-3 to TRBJ2-7; the D is unclear. Sequencing was carried out using PBMCs. Written as DNA, the CDR3 is TGTGCCATCAGTGGCACACAGTACGAGCAGTACTTC. This encodes CAISGTQYEQYF.